This TCR beta chain is drawn from a study of cytomegalovirus exposure and HLA in healthy donors. Study-wide points: Some V segments could not be told apart, so they were left out, TRBV6-2 and TRBV6-3 among them. A list of 150 to 200 TCR beta chains associated with cytomegalovirus was given. Earlier analysis yielded a pattern in which most TCR beta V segments were productive about 87% or about 30% of the time. Some highly shared sequence variants likely arose as a pipeline artifact.

A remark on this clone: Its antigen is as yet unknown.

60 Vbeta and 13 Jbeta primers were used in PCR. Clones were read by immunoSEQ multiplex PCR, and TCRdb kept only the in-frame ones, dropping some. The sample lists some 200,000 clones, approximately 78% seen once, with under 7.5% in the top ten. Germline CDR1 MDHEN, CDR2 SYDVKM. V lost 3 bases and J 6 bases, leaving 16 bases between the germline ends. The CDR3 spans 15 residues. Sequenced material: PBMCs. This clonotype was sampled from a woman in her fifties or sixties in good health and CMV-seropositive. The chain uses TRBV28 and TRBJ2-3; D may be TRBD2 (5 bases). The CDR3 protein is CASSFLGLAPDTQYF. As DNA, the CDR3 is TGTGCCAGCAGTTTTCTGGGATTAGCGCCCGATACGCAGTATTTT.